The TCR beta chain under discussion was sequenced for a study of T cell responses to AZD1222 COVID-19 vaccine. Study results and limitations: Most donors were white British and more were female, and clonal diversity was possibly underestimated. Repertoire samples came only from after the peak T cell response. At baseline, seropositivity was found in only six or seven AZD1222 recipients.

Measured with immunoSEQ multiplex PCR; TCRdb has only the in-frame clones, and not every one. Here the sample spans around 130,000 clones, roughly nine tenths being singletons. Trimming took 3 bases from V and 1 from J, leaving 12 bases between them. This CDR3 spans 15 amino acids. Germline values: CDR1 KGHSH, CDR2 LQKENI. Worth noting for this clone: Its target is unknown.

This receptor was obtained from an adult in good health. Sequenced here: peripheral blood, sampled on day 0 of AZD1222 vaccination. The chain carries TRBV18 and TRBJ1-1; D perhaps matches TRBD1 (5 bases). The CDR3 coding sequence is TGTGCCAGCTCACCCCGAGGGGTACAGAACACTGAAGCTTTCTTT. It is translated as CASSPRGVQNTEAFF.